A selection of T cell receptor beta chains follows, all from one sample in a study of control samples from healthy donors and cancer patients. Only in-frame clones appear in the TCRdb table, and some are missing; sequencing was by immunoSEQ multiplex PCR. This sample carries 82,000 or so clones, over 90% of them seen once, and the ten largest clones take around 5%. Sequenced: blood. These receptor sequences come from a woman aged 18-35 years in good health. CDR3s include the opening cysteine and the closing phenylalanine or tryptophan. The D gene is left open where the match is weak. Clone size, where shown, is once, few, many, or a class for clones that have expanded.

J gene	clone size	V gene	D gene	CDR3 DNA	CDR3 protein
TRBJ2-1	.	TRBV27	TRBD2	TGTGCCAGCAGTGATAGCGGGAGATCCTACAATGAGCAGTTCTTC	CASSDSGRSYNEQFF
TRBJ2-4	.	TRBV25-1	.	TGTGCCAGCATCCCGGGAATCACAACTCGGAACATTCAGTACTTC	CASIPGITTRNIQYF
TRBJ2-7	once	TRBV5-6	TRBD1	TGTGCCAGCAGCCCCGGGACAGGGTCCGAGCAGTACTTC	CASSPGTGSEQYF
TRBJ1-5	.	TRBV9	TRBD1	TGTGCCAGCAGCGGGGGACAGTCTAATCAGCCCCAGCATTTT	CASSGGQSNQPQHF
TRBJ2-7	.	TRBV7-9	.	TGTGCCAGCAGCTTGTGGCAGGGAGCCGACGAGCAGTACTTC	CASSLWQGADEQYF
TRBJ1-1	.	TRBV18	.	TGTGCCAGCTCACCCCGACAGAGCCTTGAAGCTTTCTTT	CASSPRQSLEAFF
TRBJ1-2	.	TRBV28	.	TGTGCCAGCAGTTTCATGGGGGACTATGGCTACACCTTC	CASSFMGDYGYTF
TRBJ2-7	once	TRBV18	TRBD2	TGTGCCAGCTCACCACGCCCGGGTAGCGGGCCAAGCTACGAGCAGTACTTC	CASSPRPGSGPSYEQYF
TRBJ1-2	.	TRBV20-1	TRBD1	TGCAGTGCTCCGACAGGGTATGGCTACACCTTC	CSAPTGYGYTF
TRBJ1-1	.	TRBV10-1	TRBD1	TGCGCCAGCAGCCGAGGGACAGCTGAAGCTTTCTTT	CASSRGTAEAFF
TRBJ2-7	once	TRBV9	.	TGTGCCAGCAGCGAGGGGGGGAGAACGAACCGGAACGAGCAGTACTTC	CASSEGGRTNRNEQYF
TRBJ1-5	.	TRBV19	.	TGTGCCAGTAACAGGGTTAATAGCAATCAGCCCCAGCATTTT	CASNRVNSNQPQHF
TRBJ2-3	once	TRBV15	.	TGTGCCACCAGCAGAGATCGGGCCTTCACAGATACGCAGTATTTT	CATSRDRAFTDTQYF
TRBJ2-2	.	TRBV18	.	TGTGCCAGCTCACCCAGGGTTCAGGGACCTCCGAACACCGGGGAGCTGTTTTTT	CASSPRVQGPPNTGELFF
TRBJ2-1	.	TRBV6-5	TRBD2	TGTGCCAGCAGTTACTCTAGCGGGGGTTACAATGAGCAGTTCTTC	CASSYSSGGYNEQFF
TRBJ2-3	.	TRBV5-5	TRBD2	TGTGCCAGCAGCCACAGGGACCCGGGAGGGGATACGCAGTATTTT	CASSHRDPGGDTQYF
TRBJ1-2	.	TRBV16	.	TGTGCCAGCAGCCAATCCGGGGGCGGCGCGGGCTACACCTTC	CASSQSGGGAGYTF
TRBJ1-2	.	TRBV10-3	TRBD1	TGTGCCATCAGTTCCACAGGGGTGGACTATGGCTACACCTTC	CAISSTGVDYGYTF
TRBJ1-3	.	TRBV11-3	.	TGTGCCAGCAGCTTAGATCATCTGGGAGTGGTACCTGGAAACACCATATATTTT	CASSLDHLGVVPGNTIYF